This TCR beta chain was obtained from a study of siplizumab effects on memory and regulatory T cells. Of note for this clone: Its antigen remains unidentified. Other DNA sequences in the same sample also yield this CDR3.

Assayed TCR templates numbered about 10^5 for each sample. Clones were read by immunoSEQ multiplex PCR, and TCRdb kept only the in-frame ones, dropping some. The table records 94,000 or so clones, roughly 93% of them present only once. The CDR3 is 13 amino acids. Trimming left V 0 bases short and J 3 bases short, with 6 bases between. From germline, CDR1 is SGHRS and CDR2 YFSETQ. Study results and limitations: Under siplizumab, an average around 69% of mappable alloreactive CD4+ clones were Treg-derived, compared with over 25% in controls. Naive T cells were seen as more diverse than memory cells and as major alloresponse contributors.

This TCR was sampled from a human donor in good health. The chain joins TRBV5-1 to TRBJ1-2; perhaps TRBD1 as D (6 bases). Sequenced sample: CD8+ T cells sorted from blood. The chain's CDR3 is CASSLEGDYGYTF. In DNA form, the CDR3 reads TGCGCCAGCAGCTTGGAGGGGGACTATGGCTACACCTTC.